Shown below are 30 T cell receptor beta chains from a single sample sequenced in a study of blood T cell repertoires in COVID-19. TCRdb's table, derived via immunoSEQ multiplex PCR, lists solely in-frame clones and lacks some. The data show about 190,000 clones, more than 75% seen once. The sequenced sample was peripheral blood. The source of these receptors is a human donor in a cohort sampled during active COVID-19.

The chain recombines TRBV18 with TRBJ1-2; D unclear. The CDR3 runs 15 residues. The V and J ends lost 0 bases and 7 bases respectively, with 15 bases between them. Germline CDR1 KGHSH, CDR2 LQKENI. For the CDR3, the DNA is TGTGCCAGCTCACCACCCGGAGTACAACGCAGTGGCTACACCTTC. Translation: CASSPPGVQRSGYTF.

In this sample, this clone turned up a few times. This chain connects TRBV27 to TRBJ2-1, with TRBD1 identical over 7 bases. The germline V gene encodes CDR1 MNHEY and CDR2 SMNVEV (reference sequence). The CDR3 is made up of 14 amino acids. V was pared by 6 bases and J by 8 bases, with 10 bases of the junction left unmatched. CDR3 DNA: TGTGCCAGCAGAGGGACAGTCACAATGTATGAGCAGTTCTTC. It is translated as CASRGTVTMYEQFF.

The chain recombines TRBV4-1 with TRBJ2-7; possible D gene TRBD1, 8 bases. Trimming left V 7 bases short and J 2 bases short, with 18 bases between. The germline V gene encodes CDR1 MGHRA and CDR2 YSYEKL. CDR3 size: 15 residues. DNA of the CDR3: TGCGCCAGCAAGATTGAACAGGGGGGGCCCTACGAGCAGTACTTC. Encoded protein: CASKIEQGGPYEQYF.

The chain combines TRBV14 with TRBJ2-3; 9 positions match TRBD2. V shed 1 base, J shed 1 base, and the junction held 6 bases outside the gene matches. Per germline, CDR1 SGHDN and CDR2 FVKESK. This CDR3 is built from 17 residues. Here the CDR3 reads CASSQVRAGGGTDTQYF. CDR3 sequence (DNA): TGTGCCAGCAGCCAAGTCCGAGCGGGAGGTGGCACAGATACGCAGTATTTT.

The V call is TRBV28, the J call TRBJ2-7; 8 nucleotides match TRBD1. Looked up from germline, CDR1 is MDHEN and CDR2 is SYDVKM. Losses at the gene ends were 4 bases for V and 4 bases for J; bases not matched to a gene: 12. This CDR3 contains 16 residues. In DNA form, the CDR3 reads TGTGCCAGCAGTTCGAGACAGGGGCTCCTTCCTTACGAGCAGTACTTC. As protein: CASSSRQGLLPYEQYF. Supplemented by reference TRBV28 and TRBJ2-7, the full variable domain reads DVKVTQSSRYLVKRTGEKVFLECVQDMDHENMFWYRQDPGLGLRLIYFSYDVKMKEKGDIPEGYSVSREKKERFSLILESASTNQTSMYLCASSSRQGLLPYEQYFGPGTRLTVT.

The rearrangement uses TRBV5-1 and TRBJ2-1; a possible D gene is TRBD2 (7 bases). Germline loops: CDR1 SGHRS, CDR2 YFSETQ. The germline V and J ends were trimmed by 2 bases and 12 bases, with 24 bases remaining between them. This CDR3 spans 16 amino acids. CDR3: CASSLSSSGGFSAQFF. In DNA form, the CDR3 reads TGCGCCAGCAGCTTAAGTTCCTCGGGGGGCTTTTCGGCGCAGTTCTTC.

The rearrangement joins TRBV18 to TRBJ2-2; 7 bases align to TRBD1. Looked up from germline, CDR1 is KGHSH and CDR2 is LQKENI. The CDR3 loop spans 16 amino acids. V shed 3 bases, J shed 5 bases, and the junction held 9 bases outside the gene matches. CDR3 nucleotide sequence: TGTGCCAGCTCACCGGGATGGCAGGGGGAAACCGGGGAGCTGTTTTTT. Translating it yields CASSPGWQGETGELFF.

This clone was seen a handful of times. The chain uses TRBV3-1 (or the pseudogene TRBV3-2) and TRBJ1-3; TRBD1 agrees at 7 bases. In germline, CDR1 is LGHDT, CDR2 YNNKEL (reference sequence). The length of the CDR3 is 14 residues. J lost 4 bases, V lost 5 bases, and 5 bases had no gene match. In nucleotides, the CDR3 is TGTGCCAGCAGCAACAGGGGTTACGGAAACACCATATATTTT. It encodes CASSNRGYGNTIYF.

For this clone: One end of the junction fails to match germline, which may point to a read error. The V call is TRBV18, the J call TRBJ1-1, with TRBD1 identical over 8 bases. Germline V gene sequence: CDR1 KGHSH, CDR2 LQKENI. The CDR3 is made up of 15 amino acids. In DNA form, the CDR3 reads TGTGCCGGCTCGGGTCGGACAGGGACGAACACTGAAGCTTTCTTT. Protein sequence: CAGSGRTGTNTEAFF.

The gene calls are TRBV2 and TRBJ2-4; D not resolved. The CDR3 totals 12 residues. Trimming took off 4 bases at V and 3 bases at J, with 4 bases between the two ends. The germline V gene has CDR1 SNHLY and CDR2 FYNNEI. The CDR3 protein is CASSASKNIQYF. CDR3 bases: TGTGCCAGCAGTGCCAGCAAAAACATTCAGTACTTC.

The chain carries TRBV27 and TRBJ1-5; weak D call: TRBD1 (6 bases). From germline, CDR1 is MNHEY and CDR2 SMNVEV (reference sequence). CDR3 size: 14 residues. V lost 9 bases, J lost 0 bases, and 12 bases lay in between. The CDR3: CASRDTNSNQPQHF. As DNA, the CDR3 is TGTGCCAGTCGGGACACAAATAGCAATCAGCCCCAGCATTTT.

The chain employs TRBV28 and TRBJ1-5; perhaps TRBD1 as D (5 bases). The V gene lost 3 bases and the J gene lost 0 bases, with 9 bases spanning the gap. The CDR3 has 15 residues. Germline lookup yields CDR1 MDHEN and CDR2 SYDVKM. CDR3 coding DNA: TGTGCCAGCAGTTTCTGGGGCGTTAGCAATCAGCCCCAGCATTTT. As protein: CASSFWGVSNQPQHF.

The chain carries TRBV5-6 and TRBJ2-1; 7 nucleotides match TRBD2. This CDR3 has 14 amino acids. With 2 bases clipped from V and 4 bases from J, the junction kept 3 bases outside the gene matches. Germline CDR1 reads SGHDT; CDR2 reads YYEEEE. The CDR3 loop is CASSLAGRYNEQFF. The CDR3 nucleotides are TGTGCCAGCAGCTTAGCGGGGAGGTACAATGAGCAGTTCTTC.

This clone is a singleton in its sample. This chain links TRBV6-2 or TRBV6-3 with TRBJ2-7; 8 nucleotides agree with TRBD2. Unmatched junction bases numbered 6, after V lost 6 bases and J lost 2 bases. The CDR3 runs to 14 residues. From germline, CDR1 is MNHEY and CDR2 SVGEGT. In nucleotides, the CDR3 is TGTGCCAGCAGCCTCGTCGGGGGGGCCTACGAGCAGTACTTC. Translating gives CASSLVGGAYEQYF.

The chain uses TRBV4-3 and TRBJ2-1; tentatively, D is TRBD1 (5 bases). V was pared by 0 bases and J by 3 bases, with 12 bases between. Germline values: CDR1 LGHNA, CDR2 YSLEER. CDR3 length: 16 amino acids. CDR3 protein: CASSQEGESYYNEQFF. The CDR3 region has the DNA TGCGCCAGCAGCCAAGAAGGGGAATCGTACTACAATGAGCAGTTCTTC.

This chain connects TRBV9 to TRBJ1-1; maybe TRBD1 (6 bases). V was cut by 1 base and J by 5 bases, with 12 bases left in between. The CDR3 runs 14 residues. CDR1 and CDR2 (germline): SGDLS, YYNGEE. CDR3 residues: CASSVNRVGTEAFF. For the CDR3, the DNA is TGTGCCAGCAGCGTAAACAGGGTAGGGACTGAAGCTTTCTTT.

This chain links TRBV29-1 with TRBJ2-7; 9 nucleotides match TRBD1. The germline CDR1 and CDR2 sequences are SQVTM and ANQGSEA. Germline trimming cut 5 bases from V and 5 bases from J; bases unmatched to any gene: 7. The CDR3 runs to 13 residues. CDR3 bases: TGCAGCGTTCCCGGACAGGGGAACCACGAGCAGTACTTC. As protein: CSVPGQGNHEQYF.

The rearrangement uses TRBV27 and TRBJ2-1; possible D gene TRBD1, 5 bases. The CDR3 sequence is 13 residues long. The germline V and J ends were trimmed by 4 bases and 7 bases, with 11 bases remaining between them. The V gene's germline CDR1 is MNHEY and CDR2 SMNVEV (reference sequence). The CDR3 DNA reads as TGTGCCAGCAGTTCCATGACAGTGAATGAGCAGTTCTTC. Its protein product is CASSSMTVNEQFF.

The CDR3 DNA reads as TGTGCCTGGAGTTTAGACAGCTACAATCAGCCCCAGCATTTT. Its protein is CAWSLDSYNQPQHF. The chain carries TRBV30 and TRBJ1-5; D perhaps matches TRBD1 (5 bases). The V end was cut by 2 bases, the J end by 3 bases, with 11 bases between. This CDR3 spans 14 amino acids. CDR1 is GTSNPN and CDR2 is SVGIG in the germline V gene (reference sequence).

This chain links TRBV27 with TRBJ2-3; weak D call: TRBD1 (6 bases). The CDR3 contains 15 residues. CDR1 is MNHEY and CDR2 is SMNVEV in the germline V gene (reference sequence). With 3 bases removed from V and 2 bases from J, the gap between germline ends came to 12 bases. The CDR3 bases are TGTGCCAGCAGTTTCGCGGACAGATACACAGATACGCAGTATTTT. Residues: CASSFADRYTDTQYF.

This clone was observed a single time. The rearrangement joins TRBV28 to TRBJ1-1; D gene ambiguous. The CDR3 is made up of 14 amino acids. Germline V gene lookup returns CDR1 MDHEN and CDR2 SYDVKM. Trimming took off 7 bases at V and 1 base at J, with 13 bases between the two ends. The DNA for the CDR3 is TGTGCCAGCACCTTATGGGCTCCGAACACTGAAGCTTTCTTT. This codes for CASTLWAPNTEAFF.

This chain links TRBV5-1 with TRBJ2-3; the D gene is possibly TRBD2 (5 bases). The CDR3 loop spans 15 amino acids. Trimming cost V 0 bases and J 6 bases, with 14 bases left between them. Germline-derived CDR1 and CDR2 are SGHRS and YFSETQ. This chain's CDR3 is CASSLAAGPGDTQYF. The CDR3 DNA reads as TGCGCCAGCAGCTTGGCGGCGGGCCCTGGGGATACGCAGTATTTT.

The rearrangement uses TRBV7-2 and TRBJ2-2, with D perhaps TRBD1 (5 bases). The V and J ends lost 1 base and 7 bases respectively, with 19 bases between them. Germline loops: CDR1 SGHTA, CDR2 FQGNSA. The CDR3 extends over 17 amino acids. CDR3 DNA: TGTGCCAGCAGCTTAGATGCAGGCAGGGCCTTAGTCGGGGAGCTGTTTTTT. Protein product: CASSLDAGRALVGELFF.

The rearrangement uses TRBV7-8 and TRBJ1-1; D not resolved. The CDR3 contains 13 residues. The V end lost 5 bases, the J end lost 4 bases, and 11 bases lay between the germline ends. Germline CDR1 and CDR2: SGHVS and FQNEAQ. CDR3 in DNA: TGTGCCAGCAGCCCCGTGGGCCTCACTGAAGCTTTCTTT. It encodes CASSPVGLTEAFF.

This sequence joins TRBV5-4 and TRBJ2-7, with D maybe TRBD1 (6 bases). The germline V gene has CDR1 SGHNT and CDR2 YYREEE (reference sequence). This CDR3 comprises 15 residues. Trimming took 4 bases from V and 2 from J, leaving 16 bases between them. The CDR3 reads CASSTGQPSAYEQYF. CDR3 nucleotide sequence: TGTGCCAGCAGCACGGGACAACCTTCGGCCTACGAGCAGTACTTC.

The chain couples TRBV27 to TRBJ2-7, with TRBD2 matching over 9 bases. Germline trimming cut 5 bases from V and 3 bases from J; bases unmatched to any gene: 11. The germline CDR1 and CDR2 sequences are MNHEY and SMNVEV (reference sequence). The CDR3 runs 16 residues. CDR3 sequence (DNA): TGTGCCAGCAGTCAATCGGGCCTAGCGGGAAACTACGAGCAGTACTTC. This encodes CASSQSGLAGNYEQYF.

J is TRBJ2-7 and V is TRBV18; 9 bases are shared with TRBD2. CDR3 length equals 14 residues. CDR1 is KGHSH and CDR2 is LQKENI in the germline V gene. Losses at the gene ends were 6 bases for V and 3 bases for J; bases not matched to a gene: 6. The CDR3 region is CASSPGTSFYEQYF. The CDR3, as DNA: TGTGCCAGCTCGCCCGGGACTAGCTTCTACGAGCAGTACTTC.

There are a few counts of this clone. This chain connects TRBV28 to TRBJ2-2, with D possibly TRBD1 on 6 matching bases. V lost 0 bases and J lost 4, with 12 bases in between. CDR1 MDHEN and CDR2 SYDVKM come from the germline V gene. The CDR3 contains 16 residues. As DNA, the CDR3 is TGTGCCAGCAGTTTATGGCCCGGGACACGCACCGGGGAGCTGTTTTTT. Its protein is CASSLWPGTRTGELFF.

This clone showed up just a few times. The chain links TRBV29-1 to TRBJ2-1, with D possibly TRBD1 on 6 matching bases. V was shortened by 0 bases and J by 0 bases, with 18 bases between the two germline ends. The CDR3 has 18 amino acids. Germline V gives CDR1 SQVTM, CDR2 ANQGSEA. The CDR3 DNA reads TGCAGCGTTGAAGACCCGAGAGGGGGACACAGCTCCTACAATGAGCAGTTCTTC. This codes for CSVEDPRGGHSSYNEQFF.

V is TRBV3-1 (or the pseudogene TRBV3-2) and J is TRBJ1-2; the D gene is possibly TRBD1 (6 bases). The CDR3 sequence is 14 residues long. The V gene lost 1 base and the J gene lost 4 bases, with 10 bases spanning the gap. Germline lookup yields CDR1 LGHDT and CDR2 YNNKEL (reference sequence). CDR3 amino acids: CASSQGGGGYGYTF. CDR3 nucleotides: TGTGCCAGCAGCCAAGGGGGAGGGGGCTATGGCTACACCTTC.